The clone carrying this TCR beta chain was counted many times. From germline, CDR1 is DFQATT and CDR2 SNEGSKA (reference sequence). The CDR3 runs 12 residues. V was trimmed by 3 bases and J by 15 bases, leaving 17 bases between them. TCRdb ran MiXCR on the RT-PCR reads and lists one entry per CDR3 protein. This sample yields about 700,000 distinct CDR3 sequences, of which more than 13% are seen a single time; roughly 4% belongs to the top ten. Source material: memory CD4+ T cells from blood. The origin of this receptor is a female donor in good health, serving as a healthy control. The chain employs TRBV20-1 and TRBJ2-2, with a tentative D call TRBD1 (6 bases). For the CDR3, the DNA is TGCAGTGCTAGTTTGGGGGCCGGCAATTTGTTTTTT. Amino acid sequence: CSASLGAGNLFF.